The 18 T cell receptor beta chains in this list originate from one sample, sequenced in a study of shared clonotypes between healthy human individuals. Cells designated naive CD8 were CD45RO-negative and were positively selected for CCR7, with terminally differentiated effector memory CD45RA+ cells excluded. Clones were sequenced by immunoSEQ multiplex PCR, and TCRdb holds only the in-frame ones, with some missing. The top ten clones hold more than 1.5% of a sample with more than 2 million clones, around 93% of them seen once. The sample taken for sequencing was naive CD8+ T cells from PBMCs. The receptor source for this set is a man aged 18 to 35 in good health. Some clones in this sample may be carry-over from other donors' samples.

This clone was counted once. V usage is TRBV28 and J usage is TRBJ2-1; 9 nucleotides agree with TRBD1. V lost 5 bases to trimming and J lost 3 bases; unmatched junction nucleotides: 5. CDR1 is MDHEN and CDR2 is SYDVKM in the germline V gene. The CDR3 has 15 amino acids. CDR3 loop: CASSNRQGVYNEQFF. The CDR3 DNA reads as TGTGCCAGCAGTAACCGACAGGGGGTCTACAATGAGCAGTTCTTC.

The rearrangement links TRBV11-3 to TRBJ2-5; 8 nucleotides line up with TRBD1. Per germline, CDR1 SGHNT and CDR2 YENEEA. J lost 4 bases, V lost 1 base, and 11 bases had no gene match. The CDR3 loop spans 17 amino acids. CDR3 sequence (DNA): TGTGCCAGCAGCTTAGTTGGTGGCGCAGGGGGCCGAGAGACCCAGTACTTC. Encoded protein: CASSLVGGAGGRETQYF. Together with reference TRBV11-3 and TRBJ2-5, the CDR3 gives the full variable domain: EAGVVQSPRYKIIEKKQPVAFWCNPISGHNTLYWYLQNLGQGPELLIRYENEEAVDDSQLPKDRFSAERLKGVDSTLKIQPAELGDSAVYLCASSLVGGAGGRETQYFGPGTRLLVL.

This rearrangement joins TRBV19 to TRBJ2-2, with D uncertain. Germline CDR1 reads LNHDA; CDR2 reads SQIVND (reference sequence). The CDR3 has 15 amino acids. V lost 0 bases, J lost 1 base, and 6 bases lay in between. CDR3 coding DNA: TGTGCCAGTAGTATAGATCGTCGGAACACCGGGGAGCTGTTTTTT. Amino acids: CASSIDRRNTGELFF.

The rearrangement joins TRBV15 to TRBJ2-3; 7 bases match TRBD2. CDR3 length: 16 amino acids. J gave up 5 bases and V 2 bases, and 10 bases lay outside the gene matches. CDR1 is LNHNV and CDR2 is YYDKDF in the germline V gene (reference sequence). CDR3 loop: CATSRTGLAAKDTQYF. The CDR3 DNA sequence: TGTGCCACCAGCAGAACTGGTCTAGCGGCCAAAGATACGCAGTATTTT.

CDR3 region: CASSPRQTGELFF. CDR3 DNA: TGTGCCAGCAGCCCCAGACAAACCGGGGAGCTGTTTTTT. The rearrangement links TRBV7-9 to TRBJ2-2, with D hard to call. Trimming removed 5 bases at V and 5 bases at J, with 9 bases between. Germline V gene lookup returns CDR1 SEHNR and CDR2 FQNEAQ (reference sequence). The CDR3 is 13 residues long.

The chain combines TRBV7-9 with TRBJ1-2; 12 bases are shared with TRBD1. The CDR3 consists of 16 residues. V dropped 8 bases and J dropped 3; count of bases not matched to a gene: 10. In germline, CDR1 is SEHNR, CDR2 FQNEAQ (reference sequence). The CDR3 loop reads CASGDPGTGGDYGYTF. In DNA form, the CDR3 reads TGTGCCAGCGGTGACCCCGGGACAGGGGGCGACTATGGCTACACCTTC.

The rearrangement joins TRBV5-1 to TRBJ2-1, with 9 bases aligning to TRBD1. The CDR3 totals 16 residues. Germline loops: CDR1 SGHRS, CDR2 YFSETQ. J lost 4 bases, V lost 2 bases, and 7 bases had no gene match. This CDR3 reads CASSLTGGTGYNEQFF. The CDR3 nucleotides are TGCGCCAGCAGCTTAACAGGGGGCACTGGTTACAATGAGCAGTTCTTC.

The chain has TRBV7-8 and TRBJ2-1; the D is unclear. V lost 8 bases to trimming and J lost 2 bases, with 13 bases between them. This CDR3 spans 14 amino acids. Germline assignment: CDR1 SGHVS and CDR2 FQNEAQ. CDR3 amino acids: CASGGTNTYNEQFF. CDR3 coding DNA: TGTGCCAGCGGCGGAACGAATACCTACAATGAGCAGTTCTTC.

The chain employs TRBV27 and TRBJ1-2; perhaps TRBD1 as D (5 bases). The CDR3 runs to 15 residues. Deletions cut 3 bases from V and 0 bases from J, with 11 bases between. Germline CDR1 is MNHEY and CDR2 is SMNVEV (reference sequence). DNA for the CDR3: TGTGCCAGCAGTTTTGCAGGGTTAGCTAACTATGGCTACACCTTC. This encodes CASSFAGLANYGYTF.

The chain has TRBV11-2 and TRBJ2-5; D unclear. This CDR3 has 14 residues. Trimming removed 2 bases from V and 3 bases from J, with 10 bases in between. Germline lookup yields CDR1 SGHAT and CDR2 FQNNGV. CDR3 region: CASSLFGREETQYF. CDR3 nucleotide sequence: TGTGCCAGCAGCTTATTTGGCAGAGAAGAGACCCAGTACTTC.

This chain joins TRBV19 and TRBJ2-7, with D perhaps assigned TRBD1 or TRBD2 (5 bases each). V shed 2 bases and J shed 3 bases, with 14 bases lying between them. The CDR3 length is 15 residues. Germline V gene lookup returns CDR1 LNHDA and CDR2 SQIVND (reference sequence). The CDR3 here is CASSIRRTPVYEQYF. The DNA for the CDR3 is TGTGCCAGTAGTATACGGAGGACACCAGTCTACGAGCAGTACTTC.

The chain is built from TRBV14 and TRBJ2-7; D is unresolved. CDR3 size: 12 residues. In germline, CDR1 is SGHDN, CDR2 FVKESK. V was pared by 0 bases and J by 3 bases, with 3 bases between. CDR3 region: CASSQDVYEQYF. The CDR3, as DNA: TGTGCCAGCAGCCAAGACGTCTACGAGCAGTACTTC.

The V gene is TRBV29-1, the J gene TRBJ1-3; D is uncertain. The length of the CDR3 is 14 residues. Germline CDR1 and CDR2: SQVTM and ANQGSEA. Trimming removed 2 bases from V and 2 bases from J, with 10 bases in between. CDR3 bases: TGCAGCGTTGAAATTCCTGGGCCTGGAAACACCATATATTTT. This gives the protein CSVEIPGPGNTIYF.

The CDR3 DNA sequence: TGTGCCAGCAGTGCGGGAGCCCATACGCAGTATTTT. The encoded protein is CASSAGAHTQYF. The genes are TRBV27 and TRBJ2-3; 7 bases map to TRBD2. CDR1 MNHEY and CDR2 SMNVEV come from the germline V gene (reference sequence). J gave up 7 bases and V 5 bases, and 3 bases lay outside the gene matches. The CDR3 has 12 residues.

Comment on this clone: This CDR3 is also generated by other DNA sequences in the sample. V is TRBV9 and J is TRBJ2-7, with 7 nucleotides matching TRBD2. Per the germline V gene, CDR1 is SGDLS and CDR2 is YYNGEE. The V and J ends lost 2 bases and 3 bases, in that order; junction bases with no gene match: 8. The CDR3 is 15 amino acids. CDR3 in DNA: TGTGCCAGCAGCGTGTCGGGAGGAGGGAGCTACGAGCAGTACTTC. Its protein product is CASSVSGGGSYEQYF.

The chain couples TRBV27 to TRBJ2-3, with TRBD2 identical over 7 bases. With V trimmed by 3 bases and J by 3 bases, 9 bases remained unmatched. The germline V gene encodes CDR1 MNHEY and CDR2 SMNVEV (reference sequence). The CDR3 runs to 16 residues. The CDR3 here is CASSFGLWEGTDTQYF. The CDR3 DNA sequence: TGTGCCAGCAGTTTCGGTCTGTGGGAGGGTACAGATACGCAGTATTTT.

Points on this clone: In the same sample, other DNA sequences code for this CDR3. The rearrangement joins TRBV5-1 to TRBJ2-7; 10 bases are a match to TRBD2. Germline V gives CDR1 SGHRS, CDR2 YFSETQ. Trimming took 0 bases from V and 4 from J; bases not matched to a gene: 4. The CDR3 extends over 15 amino acids. CDR3 bases: TGCGCCAGCAGCTTGGCCCTAGCGGGAGCTTACGAGCAGTACTTC. Amino acids: CASSLALAGAYEQYF.

The chain employs TRBV28 and TRBJ2-5; 12 nucleotides match TRBD1. The CDR3 is made up of 15 amino acids. The germline V gene has CDR1 MDHEN and CDR2 SYDVKM. The junction had 7 bases not matched to a gene; V was cut back by 6 bases and J by 5 bases. CDR3 loop: CASSLGTGGRETQYF. The CDR3 nucleotides are TGTGCCAGCAGCCTAGGGACAGGGGGCCGGGAGACCCAGTACTTC.